These T cell receptor beta chains were read from a single sample in a study of T cell repertoires in cytomegalovirus infection. Each CDR3 protein is one row after TCRdb ran MiXCR on the reads. The sample consists of roughly 90,000 distinct CDR3 sequences, approximately 30% of them appearing once. These TCRs are of unknown antigen specificity. Material: CD8+ T cells from cultured PBMCs, obtained from culture after CMV antigen stimulation. The receptors were sampled from a human donor in good health (CMV status not recorded). Some clones in this sample may be carry-over from other donors' samples. Both conserved end residues are trimmed from each CDR3. The order of the fields is V gene, CDR3 length, J gene, CDR3 protein.

v_call: TRBV19; cdr3_length: 14; j_call: TRBJ1-1; cdr3_aa: ASSIGWSQMNTEAF
v_call: TRBV7-2; cdr3_length: 13; j_call: TRBJ1-2; cdr3_aa: ASSLAPGTVYGYT
v_call: TRBV7-2; cdr3_length: 14; j_call: TRBJ2-5; cdr3_aa: ASSLFAGAIEETQY
v_call: TRBV6-5; cdr3_length: 13; j_call: TRBJ2-1; cdr3_aa: ASSYSQGLYNEQF
v_call: TRBV11-2; cdr3_length: 12; j_call: TRBJ2-1; cdr3_aa: ASSRMGPYNEQF
v_call: TRBV7-6; cdr3_length: 11; j_call: TRBJ2-7; cdr3_aa: ASSPSGWYEQY
v_call: TRBV19; cdr3_length: 11; j_call: TRBJ1-5; cdr3_aa: ATSDRDGQPQH
v_call: TRBV6-6; cdr3_length: 10; j_call: TRBJ2-1; cdr3_aa: ASGGNYNEQF
v_call: TRBV10-3; cdr3_length: 11; j_call: TRBJ2-1; cdr3_aa: AIRRQGVREQF
v_call: TRBV5-4; cdr3_length: 13; j_call: TRBJ1-4; cdr3_aa: ASSAGLPPNEKLF
v_call: TRBV12-3/TRBV12-4; cdr3_length: 13; j_call: TRBJ2-3; cdr3_aa: ASSSARDLTDTQY
v_call: TRBV19; cdr3_length: 12; j_call: TRBJ1-1; cdr3_aa: ASSWGTPNTEAF
v_call: TRBV4-1; cdr3_length: 11; j_call: TRBJ2-1; cdr3_aa: ASSQSVGDEQF
v_call: TRBV6-5; cdr3_length: 10; j_call: TRBJ1-2; cdr3_aa: ASSPSPDGYT
v_call: TRBV27; cdr3_length: 14; j_call: TRBJ1-5; cdr3_aa: ASSPKRTGGGRPQH
v_call: TRBV2; cdr3_length: 20; j_call: TRBJ2-6; cdr3_aa: ASGPPEWIGTGTSPGANVLT
v_call: TRBV7-2; cdr3_length: 16; j_call: TRBJ2-7; cdr3_aa: ASSPESEVAGDRYEQY
v_call: TRBV7-2; cdr3_length: 12; j_call: TRBJ2-5; cdr3_aa: ASSPWGTEETQY